The present entry profiles one TCR beta chain with its context. Looked up from germline, CDR1 is SGHNT and CDR2 is YENEEA. The V gene end was trimmed by 5 bases and the J gene end by 9 bases; junction bases not matched to a gene: 7. The CDR3 is 14 residues long. The sample originates from a study of blood T cell repertoires in COVID-19. The wider study: Collection of acute and convalescent COVID-19 samples took place in the United States, Italy and Spain.

How the authors handled the data: Reference gene primers were amplified, and this amplification served to estimate nucleated cell counts. The table came from immunoSEQ multiplex PCR; TCRdb's copy has only in-frame clones and leaves some out. V and J calls and clone size are copied from that table; D and trimming were computed from the DNA. The table shows approximately 22,000 clones, with roughly 80% occurring only once. J is TRBJ2-4 and V is TRBV11-3, with 10 bases lining up with TRBD1. Sequencing input: peripheral blood. The TCR comes from a human donor in a cohort sampled during active COVID-19. The CDR3: CASSARQGATIQYF. The CDR3 DNA reads as TGTGCCAGCAGCGCCCGACAGGGGGCCACCATTCAGTACTTC.